These 17 T cell receptor beta chains originate from one sample sequenced in a study of cytomegalovirus exposure and HLA in healthy donors. Produced via immunoSEQ multiplex PCR; TCRdb's table is partial and in-frame only. Counted here are approximately 300,000 clones, 86% occurring once; the ten biggest clones make up around 0.84%. The sequenced sample was PBMCs. The receptor source for this set is a woman aged 18-29 years in good health and CMV-seronegative.

The chain has TRBV2 and TRBJ1-4; TRBD1 might be the D (5 bases). Trimming shortened V by 3 bases and J by 8 bases, and 19 bases separated the two germline ends. This CDR3 has 16 amino acids. Germline CDR1 is SNHLY and CDR2 is FYNNEI. DNA for the CDR3: TGTGCCAGCAGTGAGCAGACGGGAGGGGATAGAGAAAAACTGTTTTTT. Residues: CASSEQTGGDREKLFF.

Here the CDR3 reads CASSLGTLVGYTF. CDR3 bases: TGTGCCAGCAGTTTAGGGACATTGGTTGGCTACACCTTC. The rearrangement uses TRBV28 and TRBJ1-2; D perhaps matches TRBD1 (6 bases). Germline CDR1 MDHEN, CDR2 SYDVKM. This CDR3 is 13 amino acids long. V was cut by 2 bases and J by 7 bases, with 11 bases left in between.

The V call is TRBV2, the J call TRBJ2-7; TRBD2 matches at 10 bases. Germline CDR1 SNHLY, CDR2 FYNNEI. CDR3 length equals 14 residues. V lost 6 bases and J lost 7; bases outside the gene matches: 9. The CDR3 reads CASRPAGGPGEQYF. In DNA form, the CDR3 reads TGTGCCAGCAGACCAGCGGGAGGGCCGGGGGAGCAGTACTTC.

The chain links TRBV5-1 to TRBJ1-2; possible D gene TRBD1, 6 bases. This CDR3 has 19 residues. V lost 0 bases to trimming and J lost 2 bases, with 23 bases between them. The V gene's germline CDR1 is SGHRS and CDR2 YFSETQ. Here the CDR3 reads CASSLATGGWWDINYGYTF. The DNA for the CDR3 is TGCGCCAGCAGCTTGGCGACGGGGGGCTGGTGGGATATCAACTATGGCTACACCTTC.

Remarks on this clone: An end of the junction does not agree with germline; a read error may underlie this. The chain couples TRBV18 to TRBJ2-1, with D possibly matching TRBD1 (6 bases). This CDR3 spans 12 amino acids. Germline loops: CDR1 KGHSH, CDR2 LQKENI. Here the CDR3 DNA reads TGTGCCAGCTCGCCACGGACAGCCGAGCAGTTCTTC. It encodes CASSPRTAEQFF.

The gene calls are TRBV4-3 and TRBJ2-3, with TRBD1 as a possible D gene (5 bases). The CDR3 sequence is 15 residues long. The V end lost 5 bases, the J end lost 1 base, and 13 bases lay between the germline ends. In germline, CDR1 is LGHNA, CDR2 YSLEER. The DNA for the CDR3 is TGCGCCAGCAGCTGGGGCCGGCCCGGCACAGATACGCAGTATTTT. Its protein is CASSWGRPGTDTQYF.

This chain's CDR3 is CASSLWDSNTGELFF. The CDR3 DNA sequence: TGTGCCAGCAGTTTATGGGACAGCAACACCGGGGAGCTGTTTTTT. V is TRBV27 and J is TRBJ2-2; TRBD1 matches at 7 bases. Germline CDR1 MNHEY, CDR2 SMNVEV (reference sequence). The CDR3 has 15 residues. V gave up 1 base and J gave up 2 bases; unmatched junction bases: 1.

In this sample, this clone turned up a few times. The chain uses TRBV25-1 and TRBJ1-2, with D uncertain. The CDR3 covers 14 residues. The germline CDR1 and CDR2 sequences are MGHDK and SYGVNS. The V end was cut by 1 base, the J end by 4 bases, with 10 bases between. CDR3 DNA: TGTGCCAGCAGTGAATGGGAGGGCGCCTATGGCTACACCTTC. Translated: CASSEWEGAYGYTF.

The chain combines TRBV28 with TRBJ2-7; 7 bases are shared with TRBD1. The CDR3 length is 15 residues. Trimming took 5 bases from V and 5 from J; bases not matched to a gene: 12. Germline V gene data show CDR1 as MDHEN and CDR2 as SYDVKM. The DNA for the CDR3 is TGTGCCAGCAGTAGAGGAAGCACAGGGGTCGACGAGCAGTACTTC. It specifies CASSRGSTGVDEQYF.

This rearrangement joins TRBV5-4 to TRBJ2-7; TRBD2 might be the D (5 bases). Trimming cost V 4 bases and J 3 bases, with 17 bases left between them. CDR3 size: 15 residues. Germline-derived CDR1 and CDR2 are SGHNT and YYREEE (reference sequence). The CDR3 spells CASSPSGLADYEQYF. The CDR3 region has the DNA TGTGCCAGCAGCCCCTCTGGGCTAGCAGACTACGAGCAGTACTTC.

The chain links TRBV7-6 to TRBJ1-2; no firm D call. CDR3 length: 16 residues. Germline CDR1 and CDR2: SGHVS and FNYEAQ. The V and J ends lost 5 bases and 8 bases respectively, with 24 bases between them. The CDR3 loop is CASSAGGGNPLKGYTF. CDR3 DNA sequence: TGTGCCAGCAGCGCAGGAGGCGGAAACCCGTTGAAGGGCTACACCTTC.

The chain recombines TRBV9 with TRBJ2-1; 11 bases agree with TRBD2. Germline V gives CDR1 SGDLS, CDR2 YYNGEE. This CDR3 region has 15 residues. The V and J ends lost 4 bases and 4 bases, in that order; junction bases with no gene match: 4. The CDR3 bases are TGTGCCAGCAGCCCGCTAGCGGGAGGATACAATGAGCAGTTCTTC. This sequence encodes CASSPLAGGYNEQFF.

The CDR3 DNA sequence: TGTGCCAATGGCCCAGGATCGAACACTGAAGCTTTCTTT. Translating gives CANGPGSNTEAFF. V usage is TRBV10-3 and J usage is TRBJ1-1; D unresolved. The CDR3 is 13 residues long. Deletions cut 10 bases from V and 1 base from J, with 13 bases between. CDR1 and CDR2 from the germline V gene are ENHRY and SYGVKD.

For the CDR3, the DNA is TGTGCCAGCAGCCAACCGGGACAGAAGGTGTATGGCTACACCTTC. As protein: CASSQPGQKVYGYTF. V gene TRBV4-2 combines with J gene TRBJ1-2; 7 nucleotides align to TRBD1. CDR3 length equals 15 residues. The germline V gene has CDR1 LGHNA and CDR2 YNFKEQ. V shed 2 bases, J shed 5 bases, and the junction held 8 bases outside the gene matches.

The J gene is TRBJ2-7, the V gene TRBV30, with TRBD2 matching over 13 bases. The junction had 3 bases not matched to a gene; V was cut back by 2 bases and J by 5 bases. The germline CDR1 and CDR2 sequences are GTSNPN and SVGIG (reference sequence). CDR3 length: 14 residues. The CDR3 here is CAWSPGLAGNEQYF. The CDR3, as DNA: TGTGCCTGGAGTCCGGGACTAGCGGGAAACGAGCAGTACTTC.

The genes are TRBV29-1 and TRBJ2-1, with 8 bases that match TRBD2. This CDR3 spans 17 amino acids. Germline lookup yields CDR1 SQVTM and CDR2 ANQGSEA. The junction had 10 bases not matched to a gene; V was cut back by 3 bases and J by 0 bases. The CDR3 bases are TGCAGCGTTGAGGGAAGCGGGAGTCAACACTCCTACAATGAGCAGTTCTTC. This sequence encodes CSVEGSGSQHSYNEQFF.

This chain links TRBV27 with TRBJ1-1; no reliable D call. The CDR3 has 17 residues. Per germline, CDR1 MNHEY and CDR2 SMNVEV (reference sequence). V lost 5 bases and J 0 bases, leaving 19 bases between the germline ends. The CDR3, as DNA: TGTGCCAGCAGTCAATTTAGTCCGGGAATCATGAACACTGAAGCTTTCTTT. It is translated as CASSQFSPGIMNTEAFF.